Shown below are 25 T cell receptor beta chains from a single sample sequenced in a study of cytomegalovirus exposure and HLA in healthy donors. 13 Jbeta primers and 60 Vbeta primers were used for the PCR. Profiling relied on immunoSEQ multiplex PCR, and the TCRdb table lists in-frame clones only, not all of them. The repertoire holds roughly 110,000 clones, with about four fifths as singletons. The sequenced material came from PBMCs. The origin of the receptors is a man between 25 and 39 years old in good health and CMV-seropositive.

The V and J genes are TRBV11-3 and TRBJ2-3, with D maybe TRBD2 (6 bases). Trimming took 4 bases from V and 0 from J, leaving 14 bases between them. CDR1 SGHNT and CDR2 YENEEA come from the germline V gene. The CDR3 length is 16 residues. CDR3 in amino acids: CASSWRSGASTDTQYF. In DNA form, the CDR3 reads TGTGCCAGCAGCTGGCGGTCGGGAGCTAGCACAGATACGCAGTATTTT.

The rearrangement uses TRBV11-3 and TRBJ2-7; 14 bases line up with TRBD2. Germline CDR1 and CDR2: SGHNT and YENEEA. V lost 3 bases and J lost 7; bases outside the gene matches: 2. The CDR3 is made up of 14 amino acids. The CDR3 protein is CASSLTSGGGEQYV. Here the CDR3 DNA reads TGTGCCAGCAGCTTGACTAGCGGGGGGGGTGAGCAGTACGTC.

The chain is built from TRBV19 and TRBJ1-3; D is ambiguous. Germline V lookup: CDR1 LNHDA, CDR2 SQIVND (reference sequence). V was trimmed by 3 bases and J by 2 bases, leaving 11 bases between them. The CDR3 is made up of 15 amino acids. The CDR3 protein is CASSISGGAGNTIYF. The CDR3 nucleotides read TGTGCCAGTAGTATCTCGGGCGGGGCTGGAAACACCATATATTTT. The whole variable domain, filled in from reference TRBV19 and TRBJ1-3, reads DGGITQSPKYLFRKEGQNVTLSCEQNLNHDAMYWYRQDPGQGLRLIYYSQIVNDFQKGDIAEGYSVSREKKESFPLTVTSAQKNPTAFYLCASSISGGAGNTIYFGEGSWLTVV.

The chain carries TRBV7-8 and TRBJ1-1, with 7 bases identical to TRBD1. This CDR3 is 15 amino acids long. V was pared by 3 bases and J by 2 bases, with 6 bases of the junction left unmatched. Germline V lookup: CDR1 SGHVS, CDR2 FQNEAQ. CDR3 protein: CASSFLQGSNTEAFF. CDR3 nucleotides: TGTGCCAGCAGCTTTTTACAGGGGTCTAACACTGAAGCTTTCTTT.

The chain recombines TRBV6-5 with TRBJ2-1; maybe TRBD1 (5 bases). The CDR3 spans 13 residues. V lost 5 bases and J lost 9, with 14 bases in between. Germline CDR1 and CDR2: MNHEY and SVGAGI. The CDR3 loop is CASSGVGVGEQFF. The CDR3 DNA reads TGTGCCAGCAGTGGTGTAGGGGTGGGTGAGCAGTTCTTC.

CDR3 protein: CASSPPEGRANEQFF. CDR3 sequence (DNA): TGTGCCAGCAGCCCCCCGGAGGGTCGAGCCAATGAGCAGTTCTTC. The chain combines TRBV11-3 with TRBJ2-1; TRBD2 might be the D (6 bases). V gave up 5 bases and J gave up 6 bases, with 17 bases separating them. Looked up from germline, CDR1 is SGHNT and CDR2 is YENEEA. The CDR3 runs 15 residues.

V is TRBV6-5 and J is TRBJ2-7; tentatively, D is TRBD1 (5 bases). Trimming removed 5 bases from V and 4 bases from J, with 12 bases in between. The CDR3 is 13 amino acids. CDR1 and CDR2 (germline): MNHEY, SVGAGI. CDR3: CASSRKAGYEQYF. The CDR3 DNA reads TGTGCCAGCAGTCGTAAAGCAGGGTACGAGCAGTACTTC.

The V call is TRBV5-4, the J call TRBJ2-5, with D perhaps matching TRBD1 (6 bases). The DNA end favors TRBJ2-7, so the J call may be wrong. In germline, CDR1 is SGHNT, CDR2 YYREEE (reference sequence). The CDR3 extends over 14 amino acids. The CDR3 sequence: CASSLDGQSYEQYF. The CDR3 DNA sequence: TGTGCCAGCAGCTTAGATGGACAGTCCTACGAGCAGTACTTC.

The chain uses TRBV7-8 and TRBJ2-3; D is ambiguous. V lost 5 bases and J 2 bases, leaving 17 bases between the germline ends. CDR1 SGHVS and CDR2 FQNEAQ come from the germline V gene. The CDR3 has 16 residues. This chain's CDR3 is CASSLRLSTNTDTQYF. CDR3 sequence (DNA): TGTGCCAGCAGCCTCAGACTGTCGACCAACACAGATACGCAGTATTTT.

V usage is TRBV27 and J usage is TRBJ1-5, with unresolved D. Trimming took 6 bases from V and 6 from J, leaving 21 bases between them. The CDR3 totals 16 residues. From germline, CDR1 is MNHEY and CDR2 SMNVEV (reference sequence). The CDR3 loop is CASSTYRTGLVQPQHF. CDR3 nucleotide sequence: TGTGCCAGCAGCACCTATAGAACGGGTTTGGTTCAGCCCCAGCATTTT.

The rearrangement links TRBV7-8 to TRBJ2-1; 7 bases match TRBD1. The CDR3 sequence is 17 residues long. Germline V gene data show CDR1 as SGHVS and CDR2 as FQNEAQ. V shed 8 bases and J 7 bases; nucleotides not matched to a gene: 20. The CDR3 protein is CASQSLRFGQGENEQFF. DNA of the CDR3: TGTGCCAGCCAAAGCCTCCGATTCGGGCAGGGGGAGAATGAGCAGTTCTTC.

The V gene is TRBV11-2, the J gene TRBJ1-5, with TRBD1 matching over 9 bases. The length of the CDR3 is 13 residues. The germline V gene has CDR1 SGHAT and CDR2 FQNNGV. Trimming cost V 5 bases and J 7 bases; bases outside gene matches: 3. DNA of the CDR3: TGTGCCAGCAGCGGGGGGACAGGGCAGCCCCAGCATTTT. Translating it yields CASSGGTGQPQHF. Combining the CDR3 with reference TRBV11-2 and TRBJ1-5 gives the whole variable domain EAGVAQSPRYKIIEKRQSVAFWCNPISGHATLYWYQQILGQGPKLLIQFQNNGVVDDSQLPKDRFSAERLKGVDSTLKIQPAKLEDSAVYLCASSGGTGQPQHFGDGTRLSIL.

The V call is TRBV5-1, the J call TRBJ1-1; a weak D match, TRBD1 (6 bases). The length of the CDR3 is 14 residues. Trimming left V 0 bases short and J 3 bases short, with 9 bases between. Germline V gene lookup returns CDR1 SGHRS and CDR2 YFSETQ. The CDR3 spells CASSLAGEDTEAFF. The CDR3 bases are TGCGCCAGCAGCTTGGCAGGGGAAGACACTGAAGCTTTCTTT. Supplemented by reference TRBV5-1 and TRBJ1-1, the full variable domain reads KAGVTQTPRYLIKTRGQQVTLSCSPISGHRSVSWYQQTPGQGLQFLFEYFSETQRNKGNFPGRFSGRQFSNSRSEMNVSTLELGDSALYLCASSLAGEDTEAFFGQGTRLTVV.

V is TRBV7-9 and J is TRBJ1-2; tentatively, D is TRBD1 (5 bases). The CDR3 has 15 residues. Germline values: CDR1 SEHNR, CDR2 FQNEAQ (reference sequence). V gave up 0 bases and J gave up 8 bases, with 16 bases separating them. The CDR3 spells CASSLALGAEGGYTF. The CDR3 nucleotides read TGTGCCAGCAGCTTAGCGCTCGGGGCGGAGGGAGGCTACACCTTC.

The chain recombines TRBV27 with TRBJ2-2, with a tentative D call TRBD1 (6 bases). V lost 6 bases to trimming and J lost 6 bases, with 17 bases between them. CDR3 length equals 15 residues. In germline, CDR1 is MNHEY, CDR2 SMNVEV (reference sequence). The CDR3 bases are TGTGCCAGCAGGGGTAGAAACAGGGTTCCCGGGGAGCTGTTTTTT. Encoded protein: CASRGRNRVPGELFF.

The rearrangement joins TRBV5-6 to TRBJ2-7; tentatively, D is TRBD1 (6 bases). V was cut by 3 bases and J by 6 bases, with 13 bases left in between. The CDR3 is 13 amino acids. Germline CDR1 SGHDT, CDR2 YYEEEE. As DNA, the CDR3 is TGTGCCAGCAGCTCGATTACAGGGATCGAGCAGTACTTC. Amino acid sequence: CASSSITGIEQYF.

This chain links TRBV4-2 with TRBJ2-7, with 8 nucleotides matching TRBD2. CDR3 length: 16 residues. The trim removed 1 base at V and 2 bases at J, leaving 7 bases unmatched. Germline CDR1 and CDR2: LGHNA and YNFKEQ. CDR3 protein: CASSQAVTSEPYEQYF. The CDR3 DNA sequence: TGTGCCAGCAGCCAAGCGGTGACTAGCGAACCCTACGAGCAGTACTTC.

J is TRBJ2-3 and V is TRBV5-1; 8 bases agree with TRBD2. Germline V lookup: CDR1 SGHRS, CDR2 YFSETQ. This CDR3 comprises 15 residues. J lost 5 bases, V lost 8 bases, and 13 bases had no gene match. CDR3 residues: CASSDLKAGGDTQYF. CDR3 sequence (DNA): TGCGCCAGTTCCGATCTTAAGGCGGGAGGAGATACGCAGTATTTT.

V is TRBV4-1 and J is TRBJ2-5, with 12 bases identical to TRBD2. The germline V gene has CDR1 MGHRA and CDR2 YSYEKL. The CDR3 covers 16 residues. Trimming took 4 bases from V and 0 from J; bases not matched to a gene: 3. The CDR3 DNA reads as TGCGCCAGCAGCCGCTGGACTAGCGGGGACCAAGAGACCCAGTACTTC. Translating it yields CASSRWTSGDQETQYF.

The V gene is TRBV6-6, the J gene TRBJ2-1; 7 bases fit TRBD2. The CDR3 spans 13 residues. Trimming took 8 bases from V and 4 from J; bases not matched to a gene: 5. Germline V CDR1 and CDR2: MNHNY, SVGAGI (reference sequence). The CDR3 here is CASGREIYNEQFF. The CDR3 coding sequence is TGTGCCAGCGGGCGGGAGATATACAATGAGCAGTTCTTC.

The chain has TRBV10-3 and TRBJ2-3; D is unclear. Germline CDR1 reads ENHRY; CDR2 reads SYGVKD. Trimming stripped 0 bases from V and 5 bases from J, with 12 bases between. The CDR3 is 15 residues long. CDR3 region: CAISESRQFRDTQYF. CDR3 DNA: TGTGCCATCAGTGAGTCGCGGCAATTTCGAGATACGCAGTATTTT.

The chain joins TRBV7-9 to TRBJ2-2; TRBD1 matches 7 bases. V lost 5 bases, J lost 3 bases, and 3 bases stayed unmatched. This CDR3 spans 14 amino acids. Germline loops: CDR1 SEHNR, CDR2 FQNEAQ (reference sequence). The CDR3 reads CASSTGQYTGELFF. In DNA form, the CDR3 reads TGTGCCAGCAGCACGGGACAGTACACCGGGGAGCTGTTTTTT.

This clone has just one count. The DNA for the CDR3 is TGTGCCAGCTCACCGCGGGGACAGGCTGGCGCAGATACGCAGTATTTT. This translates into CASSPRGQAGADTQYF. This sequence joins TRBV18 and TRBJ2-3, with 8 positions matching TRBD1. Germline CDR1 reads KGHSH; CDR2 reads LQKENI. The ends lost 3 bases at V and 4 bases at J; junction bases unmatched: 9. This CDR3 is 16 amino acids long.

The chain combines TRBV19 with TRBJ1-2; no clear D. V was cut by 6 bases and J by 4 bases, with 12 bases left in between. CDR3 length: 13 residues. Germline CDR1 and CDR2: LNHDA and SQIVND (reference sequence). In nucleotides, the CDR3 is TGTGCCAGTAGGTCTGAGACTTCCTATGGCTACACCTTC. Translating gives CASRSETSYGYTF.

This chain links TRBV10-3 with TRBJ2-1; tentative D call: TRBD1 (6 bases). V was pared by 4 bases and J by 0 bases, with 10 bases between. Germline lookup yields CDR1 ENHRY and CDR2 SYGVKD. The CDR3 spans 15 residues. CDR3 sequence: CAISVTGYSYNEQFF. The CDR3 bases are TGTGCCATCAGTGTAACAGGGTACTCCTACAATGAGCAGTTCTTC.